This is a list of T cell receptor beta chains from one sample in a study of identical twins. TCRdb re-called the 5' RACE reads with MiXCR, one entry per CDR3 protein. The sample includes about 490,000 distinct CDR3 sequences, 13% to 15% of them seen just once. The sample also formed part of further work on yellow fever vaccine responses in identical twins.

The specimen sequenced was CD4+ T cells sorted from blood. These receptors all stem from a woman aged 18-35 years in good health. Each CDR3 is given with its conserved first and last residue. A D gene is named only where the DNA matches it firmly. Not every row has a clone size; where given, it reads once, few, many or a size class.

CDR3 protein	clone size	D gene	CDR3 length	V gene
CATSRVTPGEQYF	few	-	13	TRBV15
CASSHARGSSNTEAFF	-	-	16	TRBV28
CASRERGSYNEQFF	many	-	14	TRBV7-9
CASSPWDRVNYGYTF	many	TRBD1	15	TRBV12-3/TRBV12-4
CASSLGTGTWDYGYTF	few	TRBD1	16	TRBV28
CATSQSGETQYF	-	-	12	TRBV15
CASSQDLPSGTDTQYF	-	-	16	TRBV3-1
CASSDIQGATNSPLHF	few	TRBD1	16	TRBV6-1
CASSYRSEGGVWPQHF	few	-	16	TRBV12-3/TRBV12-4
CASSTGDTRQETQYF	many	-	15	TRBV5-1
CSARLAGVVGSQYF	-	TRBD2	14	TRBV20-1
CATSDGPSYNEQFF	few	-	14	TRBV24-1
CASSFPDSNQPQHF	-	-	14	TRBV12-3/TRBV12-4
CASSIQANYGYTF	-	-	13	TRBV12-3/TRBV12-4
CATRGSGVAYEQYF	-	TRBD2	14	TRBV6-1
CATSGQGKDTQYF	few	TRBD1	13	TRBV24-1
CASSVGGRLYDTQYF	-	-	15	TRBV9
CASRTLAGEKEARNEQFF	many	TRBD2	18	TRBV6-2/TRBV6-3
CASSPLRGGRQETQYF	-	TRBD2	16	TRBV6-1
CASRKAHTSSYEQYF	-	-	15	TRBV6-1
CASSFLGTDTQYF	-	-	13	TRBV28
CASSLLSGGTEAFF	few	-	14	TRBV7-2
CASSLDVYGYTF	many	-	12	TRBV12-3/TRBV12-4
CASSPSGNNSPLHF	few	-	14	TRBV18
CASSGDREYGYTF	-	TRBD1	13	TRBV6-6
CATGQIYNEQFF	-	-	12	TRBV10-3